Each of the 23 T cell receptor beta chains below was sequenced from the same sample in a study of OX40 agonist ivuxolimab in advanced cancers. The library was built by means of the immunoSEQ multiplex PCR assay. What TCRdb holds here is the immuneACCESS table cut down to in-frame rearrangements. Part of the clones is not present; checked against another copy, under half of the missing clones reflect an unresolved V gene, and the others are unexplained. This sample lists 57,000 or so clones; about 88% were detected once. Of the sample, over 15% falls within the top ten clones. The sequencing used CD4+ or CD8+ T cells sorted from blood, collected in a trial of the OX40 agonist ivuxolimab. All receptors derive from an adult with an advanced solid tumor such as melanoma, head and neck, liver or kidney cancer.

The V gene is TRBV7-9, the J gene TRBJ2-3; maybe TRBD1 (6 bases). V lost 5 bases, J lost 2 bases, and 20 bases lay in between. Germline V gene lookup returns CDR1 SEHNR and CDR2 FQNEAQ (reference sequence). The length of the CDR3 is 17 residues. The DNA of the CDR3 is TGTGCCAGCAGCCCTCTCGTGCAGGGGCTAAACACAGATACGCAGTATTTT. Its protein is CASSPLVQGLNTDTQYF.

The CDR3 DNA reads as TGTGCCAGCAGTTTGAGGGGAGAGTCCTACGAGCAGTACTTC. Encoded protein: CASSLRGESYEQYF. The chain is built from TRBV28 and TRBJ2-7; the D call may be TRBD1 or TRBD2 (5 bases each). The CDR3 runs to 14 residues. V shed 3 bases and J shed 1 base, with 10 bases lying between them. Germline-derived CDR1 and CDR2 are MDHEN and SYDVKM. Filled out from reference TRBV28 and TRBJ2-7, the complete variable domain reads DVKVTQSSRYLVKRTGEKVFLECVQDMDHENMFWYRQDPGLGLRLIYFSYDVKMKEKGDIPEGYSVSREKKERFSLILESASTNQTSMYLCASSLRGESYEQYFGPGTRLTVT.

CDR3 loop: CASSSRDWGKKLFF. In nucleotides, the CDR3 is TGTGCCAGCAGTAGCAGGGATTGGGGCAAAAAACTGTTTTTT. The chain links TRBV28 to TRBJ1-4; D is perhaps TRBD1 (5 bases). The germline V and J ends were trimmed by 5 bases and 9 bases, with 16 bases remaining between them. CDR1 is MDHEN and CDR2 is SYDVKM in the germline V gene. This CDR3 region has 14 residues.

The V gene is TRBV4-1, the J gene TRBJ2-1; 9 bases match TRBD2. V lost 0 bases to trimming and J lost 6 bases; unmatched junction nucleotides: 0. This CDR3 has 14 amino acids. CDR1 and CDR2 from the germline V gene are MGHRA and YSYEKL. CDR3 region: CASSQEREGNEQFF. For the CDR3, the DNA is TGCGCCAGCAGCCAAGAGCGGGAGGGCAATGAGCAGTTCTTC.

On this clone: The junction does not match germline at one end; this may be a read error. This sequence joins TRBV5-1 and TRBJ2-7; D may be TRBD1 or TRBD2 (5 bases each). CDR1 SGHRS and CDR2 YFSETQ come from the germline V gene. The CDR3 is made up of 13 amino acids. In nucleotides, the CDR3 is TGCGCCAGCAGCTTTACCGGGACGGGAAACGAGGACTTC. Its protein product is CASSFTGTGNEDF.

The chain carries TRBV6-5 and TRBJ2-5, with TRBD1 matching over 11 bases. The CDR3 spans 16 residues. Germline trimming cut 1 base from V and 5 bases from J; bases unmatched to any gene: 6. Looked up from germline, CDR1 is MNHEY and CDR2 is SVGAGI. This CDR3 is CASSYLGQGAVETQYF. For the CDR3, the DNA is TGTGCCAGCAGTTACTTAGGACAGGGGGCGGTTGAGACCCAGTACTTC.

The rearrangement joins TRBV6-6 to TRBJ2-7, with D possibly being TRBD2 (6 bases). Germline V gene lookup returns CDR1 MNHNY and CDR2 SVGAGI (reference sequence). CDR3 size: 15 residues. Trimming removed 1 base from V and 4 bases from J, with 14 bases in between. CDR3 bases: TGTGCCAGCAGTTACTTACCGGGAGAGATATACGAGCAGTACTTC. Protein: CASSYLPGEIYEQYF.

V gene TRBV7-9 combines with J gene TRBJ2-3; 8 bases fit TRBD2. Germline V CDR1 and CDR2: SEHNR, FQNEAQ (reference sequence). The junction had 4 bases not matched to a gene; V was cut back by 4 bases and J by 7 bases. CDR3 length equals 13 residues. The CDR3 sequence is CASSSSGGNTQYF. In DNA, the CDR3 is TGTGCCAGCAGCTCTTCGGGGGGGAATACGCAGTATTTT.

The chain is built from TRBV5-5 and TRBJ2-3; 7 bases fit TRBD2. CDR1 and CDR2 (germline): SGHKS, YYEKEE (reference sequence). The CDR3 length is 14 residues. V shed 2 bases and J 4 bases; nucleotides not matched to a gene: 4. The CDR3 nucleotides are TGTGCCAGCAGCTTAGGGGAGGGCTCAGATACGCAGTATTTT. The encoded protein is CASSLGEGSDTQYF.

This clone was recorded only once. The genes are TRBV28 and TRBJ2-7, with D perhaps TRBD1 (5 bases). CDR3 length: 14 residues. Germline assignment: CDR1 MDHEN and CDR2 SYDVKM. Trimming left V 5 bases short and J 2 bases short, with 13 bases between. The CDR3 DNA follows: TGTGCCAGCAGTCCCCCGACAGATACCTACGAGCAGTACTTC. This sequence encodes CASSPPTDTYEQYF.

V and J are TRBV11-2 and TRBJ2-7; D is perhaps TRBD1 or TRBD2 (5 bases each). Germline V gives CDR1 SGHAT, CDR2 FQNNGV. V was cut by 5 bases and J by 4 bases, with 21 bases left in between. The CDR3 runs 16 residues. CDR3 nucleotides: TGTGCCAGCAGCCCCTCCGGGGCAAAAGGGCCTTACGAGCAGTACTTC. Encoded protein: CASSPSGAKGPYEQYF.

The chain employs TRBV4-2 and TRBJ2-7; D gene uncertain. The CDR3 has 15 residues. V was pared by 2 bases and J by 2 bases, with 13 bases between. CDR1 is LGHNA, CDR2 YNFKEQ, per germline. The CDR3 DNA reads as TGTGCCAGCAGCCAACTTGGCTACGGTCCCTACGAGCAGTACTTC. Translating it yields CASSQLGYGPYEQYF.

V gene TRBV23-1 combines with J gene TRBJ2-7; possibly TRBD1 for D (6 bases). TRBV23-1 is recorded as an ORF, its role being uncertain. This CDR3 region has 12 residues. The V end was cut by 6 bases, the J end by 7 bases, with 13 bases between. The CDR3 DNA reads as TGCGCCAGCAGGGAATACCAGGGGGAGCAGTACTTC. The encoded protein is CASREYQGEQYF.

J is TRBJ1-2 and V is TRBV28; D is perhaps TRBD1 (6 bases). Per germline, CDR1 MDHEN and CDR2 SYDVKM. Deletions cut 7 bases from V and 4 bases from J, with 16 bases between. The length of the CDR3 is 14 residues. CDR3 region: CASTPRGYTYGYTF. The DNA for the CDR3 is TGTGCCAGCACTCCCAGGGGTTATACCTATGGCTACACCTTC.

The V call is TRBV4-3, the J call TRBJ2-7; 10 bases fit TRBD2. This CDR3 comprises 15 residues. CDR1 and CDR2 (germline): LGHNA, YSLEER. Trimming at V came to 1 base and at J to 4 bases, leaving 4 bases not matched to a gene. This CDR3 reads CASSQVAGGPYEQYF. The DNA of the CDR3 is TGCGCCAGCAGCCAAGTAGCGGGAGGACCGTACGAGCAGTACTTC.

V usage is TRBV19 and J usage is TRBJ2-1; D is possibly TRBD2 (6 bases). With 5 bases removed from V and 7 bases from J, the gap between germline ends came to 21 bases. The CDR3 has 16 residues. Looked up from germline, CDR1 is LNHDA and CDR2 is SQIVND (reference sequence). CDR3 region: CASSVGDRESGNEQFF. The CDR3 coding sequence is TGTGCCAGTAGTGTGGGGGACCGGGAGTCTGGGAATGAGCAGTTCTTC.

The gene calls are TRBV7-9 and TRBJ2-7, with D perhaps matching TRBD1 (6 bases). V lost 8 bases and J lost 3, with 11 bases in between. This CDR3 contains 12 residues. Germline V lookup: CDR1 SEHNR, CDR2 FQNEAQ (reference sequence). As DNA, the CDR3 is TGTGCCAGCGGGACAATCATCTACGAGCAGTACTTC. It translates to CASGTIIYEQYF.

The rearrangement uses TRBV2 and TRBJ2-7, with 10 bases identical to TRBD2. Germline V gives CDR1 SNHLY, CDR2 FYNNEI. V shed 7 bases, J shed 2 bases, and the junction held 8 bases outside the gene matches. This CDR3 region has 15 residues. The CDR3 reads CASTSGTSDPYEQYF. CDR3 DNA sequence: TGTGCCAGCACCTCCGGGACTAGCGATCCCTACGAGCAGTACTTC.

This clone appeared once. V gene TRBV6-5 combines with J gene TRBJ1-2, with D possibly TRBD1 on 5 matching bases. CDR3 length: 16 amino acids. V lost 0 bases, J lost 5 bases, and 16 bases lay in between. Germline V lookup: CDR1 MNHEY, CDR2 SVGAGI. Here the CDR3 DNA reads TGTGCCAGCAGTTACTCTACAGGCGAGAGCTTTTATGGCTACACCTTC. This translates into CASSYSTGESFYGYTF.

V is TRBV11-3 and J is TRBJ2-1, with TRBD2 matching over 11 bases. Germline V lookup: CDR1 SGHNT, CDR2 YENEEA. This CDR3 comprises 14 residues. The V segment lost 3 bases and the J segment 8 bases; nucleotides outside the gene matches: 3. The DNA of the CDR3 is TGTGCCAGCAGCTTTAGCGGGAGGGACTATGAGCAGTTCTTC. Translating it yields CASSFSGRDYEQFF.

V is TRBV27 and J is TRBJ2-1; the D gene is possibly TRBD2 (7 bases). Germline V CDR1 and CDR2: MNHEY, SMNVEV (reference sequence). The CDR3 covers 15 residues. V was pared by 8 bases and J by 0 bases, with 14 bases between. The CDR3 here is CASRMGGASYNEQFF. CDR3 DNA: TGTGCCAGCCGAATGGGGGGGGCCTCCTACAATGAGCAGTTCTTC.

The V and J genes are TRBV28 and TRBJ2-3; perhaps TRBD2 as D (6 bases). V was clipped by 3 bases and J by 6 bases, with 7 bases between them. This CDR3 comprises 12 residues. Germline CDR1 MDHEN, CDR2 SYDVKM. CDR3 loop: CASSFGGDTQYF. The DNA for the CDR3 is TGTGCCAGCAGTTTTGGAGGGGATACGCAGTATTTT.

The gene calls are TRBV7-9 and TRBJ2-3; maybe TRBD1 (5 bases). The germline gives CDR1 SEHNR, CDR2 FQNEAQ (reference sequence). The CDR3 consists of 15 residues. The V gene lost 5 bases and the J gene lost 0 bases, with 12 bases spanning the gap. The CDR3 DNA sequence: TGTGCCAGCAGCCCCCCAGGGATTAGCACAGATACGCAGTATTTT. Its protein product is CASSPPGISTDTQYF. The variable domain in full, with the rest retrieved from reference TRBV7-9 and TRBJ2-3, is DTGVSQNPRHKITKRGQNVTFRCDPISEHNRLYWYRQTLGQGPEFLTYFQNEAQLEKSRLLSDRFSAERPKGSFSTLEIQRTEQGDSAMYLCASSPPGISTDTQYFGPGTRLTVL.